This TCR beta chain stems from a study of T cells in women clearing cervical HPV infection. CDR3 length: 15 residues. The germline gives CDR1 MDHEN, CDR2 SYDVKM. The V gene lost 6 bases and the J gene lost 3 bases, with 18 bases spanning the gap. This table comes from immunoSEQ multiplex PCR, and its TCRdb copy is limited to in-frame clones, with some not included. The table lists some 40,000 clones. Comments on this clone: The sequence runs out 3 residues before the end of the CDR3; the remainder is reconstructed from the germline J gene.

The chain joins TRBV28 to TRBJ2-7, with a tentative D call TRBD2 (7 bases). The material sequenced was blood buffy coat. The clonotype comes from a woman between 18 and 75 years old with a cervical HPV16 infection that either progressed to CIN3+ or cleared (not recorded which). CDR3: CASRPSGGLNYEQYF. The CDR3 bases that were read are TGTGCCAGCAGGCCCTCGGGGGGCCTTAACTACGAG.